The 14 T cell receptor beta chains listed next were all sequenced from one sample in a study of OX40 agonist ivuxolimab in advanced cancers. The method was immunoSEQ multiplex PCR; TCRdb's version includes in-frame clones alone and lacks a portion of them. The sample carries tens of thousands of clones, nearly 90% recorded once. The source was CD4+ or CD8+ T cells sorted from blood, collected in a trial of the OX40 agonist ivuxolimab. These receptor sequences come from an adult with an advanced solid tumor such as melanoma, head and neck, liver or kidney cancer.

This rearrangement joins TRBV19 to TRBJ2-4, with D possibly being TRBD2 (6 bases). Trimming took 4 bases from V and 5 from J, leaving 6 bases between them. The CDR3 covers 12 residues. Germline values: CDR1 LNHDA, CDR2 SQIVND (reference sequence). The CDR3 DNA is TGTGCCAGTAGTACGGGGGAAAACATTCAGTACTTC. Amino acid sequence: CASSTGENIQYF.

CDR3 sequence (DNA): TGTGCCAGCAAGCAAGGACAGGAGAACTATGGCTACACCTTC. Encoded protein: CASKQGQENYGYTF. The chain links TRBV6-1 to TRBJ1-2; TRBD1 agrees at 7 bases. CDR1 and CDR2 from the germline V gene are MNHNS and SASEGT. This CDR3 is 14 amino acids long. Unmatched junction bases numbered 7, after V lost 7 bases and J lost 2 bases.

CDR3 amino acids: CAISDSFDRGGPWYEQYF. The CDR3 bases are TGTGCCATCAGTGACTCTTTCGATAGGGGAGGGCCGTGGTACGAGCAGTACTTC. The rearrangement joins TRBV10-3 to TRBJ2-7, with TRBD2 matching over 7 bases. With V trimmed by 3 bases and J by 4 bases, 18 bases remained unmatched. CDR1 is ENHRY, CDR2 SYGVKD, per germline. CDR3 size: 18 residues.

This clone came up once. This chain links TRBV6-5 with TRBJ1-1; D is possibly TRBD1 (5 bases). With 4 bases removed from V and 5 bases from J, the gap between germline ends came to 11 bases. CDR3 size: 13 residues. Germline V gene data show CDR1 as MNHEY and CDR2 as SVGAGI. CDR3 amino acids: CASSLVEGTEAFF. CDR3 nucleotide sequence: TGTGCCAGCAGTTTAGTTGAGGGGACTGAAGCTTTCTTT.

This clone was observed a single time. The chain employs TRBV9 and TRBJ2-7; tentative D call: TRBD1 (7 bases). The CDR3 runs 16 residues. Trimming cost V 4 bases and J 3 bases, with 20 bases left between them. CDR1 is SGDLS, CDR2 YYNGEE, per germline. This CDR3 reads CASSPSYGGTDYEQYF. The DNA of the CDR3 is TGTGCCAGCAGCCCCTCCTATGGGGGGACAGACTACGAGCAGTACTTC.

This rearrangement joins TRBV11-1 to TRBJ2-2, with TRBD1 identical over 7 bases. The junction had 10 bases not matched to a gene; V was cut back by 6 bases and J by 3 bases. The CDR3 covers 16 residues. Germline CDR1 is SGHAT and CDR2 is FQDESV (reference sequence). The CDR3 bases are TGTGCCAGCAGAATTACCGGGACAGAGTACACCGGGGAGCTGTTTTTT. It is translated as CASRITGTEYTGELFF.

The rearrangement uses TRBV11-3 and TRBJ2-7; 7 bases fit TRBD2. The ends lost 2 bases at V and 6 bases at J; junction bases unmatched: 4. The CDR3 runs 13 residues. Germline V gene lookup returns CDR1 SGHNT and CDR2 YENEEA. CDR3 sequence: CASSLTREGEQYF. The CDR3 DNA reads TGTGCCAGCAGCTTAACGAGGGAGGGCGAGCAGTACTTC.

The chain employs TRBV11-2 and TRBJ2-4, with D hard to call. CDR1 and CDR2 from the germline V gene are SGHAT and FQNNGV. The CDR3 has 14 amino acids. V gave up 1 base and J gave up 6 bases, with 10 bases separating them. The CDR3 sequence is CASSLVGKGNIQYF. In DNA form, the CDR3 reads TGTGCCAGCAGCTTAGTTGGGAAGGGAAACATTCAGTACTTC.

The rearrangement joins TRBV5-1 to TRBJ1-4; D is ambiguous. The CDR3 loop spans 14 amino acids. CDR1 and CDR2 (germline): SGHRS, YFSETQ. V was trimmed by 1 base and J by 8 bases, leaving 12 bases between them. CDR3 residues: CASSLSAIGEKLFF. CDR3 DNA sequence: TGCGCCAGCAGCTTGAGTGCCATCGGGGAAAAACTGTTTTTT.

Here the CDR3 reads CASASSYEQYF. As DNA, the CDR3 is TGTGCCAGCGCCAGCTCCTACGAGCAGTACTTC. The V gene is TRBV6-5, the J gene TRBJ2-7; the D is unclear. In germline, CDR1 is MNHEY, CDR2 SVGAGI. This CDR3 spans 11 amino acids. The V end lost 8 bases, the J end lost 0 bases, and 5 bases lay between the germline ends.

The CDR3 DNA follows: TGTGCCAGCAGCCCTCGGACGGGGGCGGAGAACACTGAAGCTTTCTTT. Its translation is CASSPRTGAENTEAFF. The chain uses TRBV5-5 and TRBJ1-1; TRBD1 is a possible D gene (6 bases). The CDR3 spans 16 residues. The V gene's germline CDR1 is SGHKS and CDR2 YYEKEE (reference sequence). V was cut by 4 bases and J by 1 base, with 17 bases left in between.

This rearrangement joins TRBV15 to TRBJ2-1, with 13 positions matching TRBD2. Germline V gene lookup returns CDR1 LNHNV and CDR2 YYDKDF (reference sequence). This CDR3 is 16 amino acids long. The ends lost 3 bases at V and 8 bases at J; junction bases unmatched: 7. DNA of the CDR3: TGTGCCACCAGCAGCCCCCGGACTAGCGGGAGCGATGAGCAGTTCTTC. It encodes CATSSPRTSGSDEQFF.

The chain uses TRBV5-1 and TRBJ2-1; 7 bases line up with TRBD1. There are 16 residues in the CDR3. V gave up 2 bases and J gave up 4 bases; unmatched junction bases: 9. In germline, CDR1 is SGHRS, CDR2 YFSETQ. CDR3: CASSFAGTASYNEQFF. The DNA for the CDR3 is TGCGCCAGCAGCTTCGCCGGGACAGCTTCATACAATGAGCAGTTCTTC. The variable domain in full, completed from reference TRBV5-1 and TRBJ2-1, reads KAGVTQTPRYLIKTRGQQVTLSCSPISGHRSVSWYQQTPGQGLQFLFEYFSETQRNKGNFPGRFSGRQFSNSRSEMNVSTLELGDSALYLCASSFAGTASYNEQFFGPGTRLTVL.

The rearrangement joins TRBV7-2 to TRBJ1-4; maybe TRBD1 (5 bases). The germline CDR1 and CDR2 sequences are SGHTA and FQGNSA. Trimming left V 4 bases short and J 4 bases short, with 10 bases between. The CDR3 contains 14 residues. The CDR3 sequence: CASSSPDSNEKLFF. The CDR3 DNA is TGTGCCAGCAGCTCCCCCGACAGTAATGAAAAACTGTTTTTT.